Below are 6 T cell receptor beta chains sequenced from a single sample in a study of blood T cell repertoires in COVID-19. TCRdb keeps only in-frame clones here, not all; method: immunoSEQ multiplex PCR. The table lists about 190,000 clones, around 84% of them singletons. The sequencing sample was made of peripheral blood. Receptors originate from a human donor in a cohort sampled during active COVID-19.

V is TRBV10-3 and J is TRBJ2-5, with TRBD1 identical over 11 bases. CDR3 length: 16 amino acids. The V and J ends lost 3 bases and 5 bases, in that order; junction bases with no gene match: 8. Germline V CDR1 and CDR2: ENHRY, SYGVKD. Here the CDR3 DNA reads TGTGCCATCAGTGAAGCCGGGACAGGGGGTAGGGAGACCCAGTACTTC. It translates to CAISEAGTGGRETQYF.

About this clone itself: At one end, the junction sequence differs from germline, possibly due to a read error. The V and J genes are TRBV2 and TRBJ2-3; 7 positions agree with TRBD1. Germline V lookup: CDR1 SNHLY, CDR2 FYNNEI. CDR3 length: 15 amino acids. This CDR3 reads CASRGDRVTTNTQYF. The DNA of the CDR3 is TGTGCCAGCAGAGGAGACAGGGTGACCACAAATACGCAGTATTTT.

In this sample, this clone turned up once. J is TRBJ1-1 and V is TRBV3-1 (or the pseudogene TRBV3-2); D remains unclear. The CDR3 is 15 residues long. Germline CDR1 is LGHDT and CDR2 is YNNKEL (reference sequence). Trimming cost V 0 bases and J 7 bases, with 15 bases left between them. CDR3 DNA: TGTGCCAGCAGCCAAGACCTCGGGAGTTACGGTGAAGCTTTCTTT. Translation: CASSQDLGSYGEAFF.

This clone was seen a handful of times. The rearrangement uses TRBV2 and TRBJ2-2; TRBD1 agrees at 7 bases. Trimming removed 6 bases from V and 3 bases from J; junction bases left unmatched: 7. CDR1 SNHLY and CDR2 FYNNEI come from the germline V gene. The CDR3 contains 15 residues. The CDR3 sequence is CASRTTGVYTGELFF. The CDR3 bases are TGTGCCAGCAGGACAACAGGGGTGTACACCGGGGAGCTGTTTTTT.

The V gene is TRBV12-3 or TRBV12-4, the J gene TRBJ1-2; TRBD1 might be the D (5 bases). The CDR3 is 13 amino acids. Trimming removed 6 bases at V and 3 bases at J, with 11 bases between. The CDR3 protein is CASREVGDYGYTF. The CDR3 nucleotides are TGTGCCAGCAGGGAAGTAGGGGACTATGGCTACACCTTC.

The CDR3 is CASSPRSGTQETQYF. The CDR3 DNA sequence: TGTGCCAGCAGCCCCCGGTCCGGGACACAAGAGACCCAGTACTTC. The chain uses TRBV5-4 and TRBJ2-5; a weak D match, TRBD1 (6 bases). The CDR3 is 15 amino acids. V lost 4 bases to trimming and J lost 2 bases, with 15 bases between them. Germline CDR1 and CDR2: SGHNT and YYREEE (reference sequence).